The T cell receptor beta chain under discussion was sequenced for a study of cytomegalovirus exposure and HLA in healthy donors. Use of 60 Vbeta and 13 Jbeta primers characterized the PCR. Using immunoSEQ multiplex PCR, the repertoire was profiled, and TCRdb retains in-frame clones only, with some absent. The data contain approximately 140,000 clones, more than 65% of them singletons. Points on this clone: What it recognizes is unknown.

Study-wide findings and caveats: The authors considered a cluster of highly shared sequence variants likely to be a sequencing artifact.

The clonotype originates from a man aged 45-60 years in good health and CMV-seronegative. Material: PBMCs.

CDR3 residues: CAWSLGEGGKEQYF. Here the CDR3 DNA reads TGTGCCTGGAGCCTCGGGGAGGGTGGGAAGGAGCAGTACTTC. The chain recombines TRBV30 with TRBJ2-7; TRBD2 matches at 7 bases. Germline V gene data show CDR1 as GTSNPN and CDR2 as SVGIG (reference sequence). V lost 3 bases, J lost 7 bases, and 12 bases stayed unmatched. The CDR3 contains 14 residues.